The 27 T cell receptor beta chains below were found in one sample sequenced in a study of CD8 T cells in Susac syndrome. RNA amounts of 0.5 to 1 ug underwent reverse transcription with random hexamers. TCRdb re-called the immunoSEQ multiplex PCR reads through MiXCR, storing one row per CDR3 protein. The table lists under 200,000 distinct CDR3 sequences, roughly 94% of them singletons. Sequencing used CD4+ T cells from PBMCs. Source of these receptors: a human donor with Susac syndrome.

This chain joins TRBV12-3 or TRBV12-4 and TRBJ1-5; tentatively, D is TRBD1 (6 bases). V was pared by 6 bases and J by 4 bases, with 10 bases between. The CDR3 extends over 13 amino acids. The CDR3 protein is CASRPTGNQPQHF. The CDR3 DNA reads as TGTGCCAGCAGACCGACAGGAAATCAGCCCCAGCATTTT.

The rearrangement uses TRBV9 and TRBJ2-5; D gene unclear. The germline V and J ends were trimmed by 3 bases and 1 base, with 10 bases remaining between them. Germline values: CDR1 SGDLS, CDR2 YYNGEE. This CDR3 contains 14 residues. CDR3 sequence: CASSEGPAQETQYF. The CDR3 DNA sequence: TGTGCCAGCAGCGAGGGCCCAGCCCAAGAGACCCAGTACTTC.

The rearrangement joins TRBV20-1 to TRBJ2-7, with 9 bases fitting TRBD1. Trimming cost V 6 bases and J 3 bases; bases outside gene matches: 6. The CDR3 runs 13 residues. The V gene's germline CDR1 is DFQATT and CDR2 SNEGSKA (reference sequence). CDR3: CSAPGQGVYEQYF. DNA of the CDR3: TGCAGTGCACCGGGACAGGGAGTCTACGAGCAGTACTTC.

The chain recombines TRBV3-1 with TRBJ2-7; tentative D call: TRBD1 (6 bases). The CDR3 extends over 14 amino acids. Germline V gene data show CDR1 as LGHDT and CDR2 as YNNKEL (reference sequence). V gave up 1 base and J gave up 2 bases, with 9 bases separating them. The chain's CDR3 is CASSQVGAAYEQYF. The CDR3 DNA is TGTGCCAGCAGCCAAGTGGGGGCAGCCTACGAGCAGTACTTC.

V gene TRBV20-1 combines with J gene TRBJ2-7, with D possibly called TRBD1 or TRBD2 (5 bases each). This CDR3 spans 15 amino acids. Per germline, CDR1 DFQATT and CDR2 SNEGSKA (reference sequence). V was cut by 0 bases and J by 6 bases, with 18 bases left in between. This CDR3 is CSARDRLGGGLEQYF. The DNA for the CDR3 is TGCAGTGCTAGAGATCGCCTGGGTGGGGGTCTCGAGCAGTACTTC.

The rearrangement links TRBV4-1 to TRBJ1-4; maybe TRBD1 (6 bases). Germline CDR1 and CDR2: MGHRA and YSYEKL. This CDR3 comprises 20 residues. V gave up 0 bases and J gave up 0 bases, with 20 bases separating them. The CDR3 region is CASSQEARTGRSATNEKLFF. The DNA of the CDR3 is TGCGCCAGCAGCCAAGAGGCTAGAACAGGGCGGTCTGCAACTAATGAAAAACTGTTTTTT.

The CDR3 region has the DNA TGTGCCAGCAGTTTATCCTTTACAGGGAGGGATGGCTACACCTTC. Residues: CASSLSFTGRDGYTF. This rearrangement joins TRBV27 to TRBJ1-2, with D maybe TRBD1 (6 bases). Trimming took 0 bases from V and 6 from J, leaving 14 bases between them. The length of the CDR3 is 15 residues. Germline CDR1 MNHEY, CDR2 SMNVEV (reference sequence).

J is TRBJ2-7 and V is TRBV2, with 7 nucleotides matching TRBD1. The V gene's germline CDR1 is SNHLY and CDR2 FYNNEI. This CDR3 has 15 residues. V lost 5 bases, J lost 2 bases, and 9 bases stayed unmatched. CDR3 loop: CASSTNRQGPYEQYF. DNA of the CDR3: TGTGCCAGCAGTACCAATCGACAGGGTCCCTACGAGCAGTACTTC.

The genes are TRBV20-1 and TRBJ2-7; TRBD1 matches 9 bases. This CDR3 has 13 residues. The ends lost 3 bases at V and 6 bases at J; junction bases unmatched: 6. The germline V gene has CDR1 DFQATT and CDR2 SNEGSKA (reference sequence). This CDR3 is CSARGTGFGEQYF. DNA of the CDR3: TGCAGTGCTAGGGGGACAGGGTTCGGCGAGCAGTACTTC.

V usage is TRBV3-1 and J usage is TRBJ2-5; 9 nucleotides match TRBD2. Per germline, CDR1 LGHDT and CDR2 YNNKEL (reference sequence). There are 15 residues in the CDR3. V dropped 1 base and J dropped 5; count of bases not matched to a gene: 5. The CDR3 here is CASSQAGTSKETQYF. Here the CDR3 DNA reads TGTGCCAGCAGCCAAGCCGGGACTAGCAAGGAGACCCAGTACTTC.

The chain employs TRBV5-1 and TRBJ1-2, with 7 bases aligning to TRBD1. Per the germline V gene, CDR1 is SGHRS and CDR2 is YFSETQ. The CDR3 has 12 amino acids. V dropped 6 bases and J dropped 4; count of bases not matched to a gene: 3. The CDR3 sequence: CASTGDSYGYTF. As DNA, the CDR3 is TGCGCCAGCACCGGGGACAGCTATGGCTACACCTTC.

The chain uses TRBV7-9 and TRBJ1-2; D is unclear. Germline CDR1 SEHNR, CDR2 FQNEAQ (reference sequence). The V and J ends lost 11 bases and 7 bases respectively, with 8 bases between them. CDR3 size: 9 residues. The chain's CDR3 is CAVGSGYTF. For the CDR3, the DNA is TGTGCCGTCGGGAGTGGCTACACCTTC.

The chain carries TRBV4-2 and TRBJ1-1, with D possibly TRBD1 on 6 matching bases. Germline V CDR1 and CDR2: LGHNA, YNFKEQ. This CDR3 has 16 residues. V lost 0 bases and J 0 bases, leaving 11 bases between the germline ends. The CDR3 DNA sequence: TGTGCCAGCAGCCAAGACGGGGGCAGGCTGAACACTGAAGCTTTCTTT. Its protein is CASSQDGGRLNTEAFF.

J is TRBJ2-1 and V is TRBV20-1; 11 bases agree with TRBD2. V shed 5 bases, J shed 3 bases, and the junction held 3 bases outside the gene matches. From germline, CDR1 is DFQATT and CDR2 SNEGSKA (reference sequence). The CDR3 has 14 residues. The CDR3 nucleotides read TGCAGTGCTGCTACTAGCGGGGGCTACAATGAGCAGTTCTTC. Protein: CSAATSGGYNEQFF.

The J gene is TRBJ2-3, the V gene TRBV7-2; D remains ambiguous. Trimming left V 3 bases short and J 3 bases short, with 13 bases between. The CDR3 has 15 residues. The germline V gene encodes CDR1 SGHTA and CDR2 FQGNSA. This CDR3 reads CASSLGTTPTDTQYF. The CDR3 DNA sequence: TGTGCCAGCAGCTTGGGTACGACCCCAACAGATACGCAGTATTTT.

The gene calls are TRBV4-3 and TRBJ1-4, with 9 bases lining up with TRBD1. V lost 0 bases, J lost 5 bases, and 1 base stayed unmatched. This CDR3 contains 15 residues. CDR1 is LGHNA and CDR2 is YSLEER in the germline V gene. CDR3 region: CASSQEGQGNEKLFF. The DNA for the CDR3 is TGCGCCAGCAGCCAAGAGGGACAGGGCAATGAAAAACTGTTTTTT.

V is TRBV20-1 and J is TRBJ2-5, with D possibly matching TRBD2 (6 bases). Germline V gene sequence: CDR1 DFQATT, CDR2 SNEGSKA (reference sequence). V lost 5 bases to trimming and J lost 1 base, with 14 bases between them. The CDR3 runs 14 residues. The CDR3 protein is CSAPGASLQETQYF. For the CDR3, the DNA is TGCAGTGCTCCGGGAGCTAGCCTCCAAGAGACCCAGTACTTC.

The chain joins TRBV19 to TRBJ2-5; TRBD1 matches 8 bases. This CDR3 contains 14 residues. Germline V gene sequence: CDR1 LNHDA, CDR2 SQIVND (reference sequence). V trimming: 3 bases; J trimming: 5 bases; junction bases outside the gene matches: 5. As DNA, the CDR3 is TGTGCCAGTAGTATCCGGCGACAGGGGGAGACCCAGTACTTC. Translating it yields CASSIRRQGETQYF.

The rearrangement uses TRBV5-5 and TRBJ1-2, with a tentative D call TRBD1 (6 bases). Germline CDR1 is SGHKS and CDR2 is YYEKEE (reference sequence). CDR3 length equals 14 residues. The V end was cut by 7 bases, the J end by 6 bases, with 19 bases between. CDR3 protein: CASRPTTGLDGYTF. In DNA form, the CDR3 reads TGTGCCAGCCGACCCACTACAGGGTTGGATGGCTACACCTTC.

This sequence joins TRBV7-2 and TRBJ2-3; perhaps TRBD2 as D (6 bases). The CDR3 extends over 13 amino acids. V lost 4 bases to trimming and J lost 7 bases, with 12 bases between them. CDR1 is SGHTA, CDR2 FQGNSA, per germline. The CDR3 DNA is TGTGCCAGCAGCTACCCGACTAGTAATACGCAGTATTTT. It specifies CASSYPTSNTQYF.

The V call is TRBV7-9, the J call TRBJ1-3; possibly TRBD1 for D (5 bases). Germline CDR1 SEHNR, CDR2 FQNEAQ (reference sequence). V was trimmed by 5 bases and J by 2 bases, leaving 13 bases between them. The CDR3 length is 15 residues. DNA for the CDR3: TGTGCCAGCAGCACCGGCGCAGGGCCTGGAAACACCATATATTTT. It specifies CASSTGAGPGNTIYF.

This clonotype has only one observation. The chain recombines TRBV23-1 with TRBJ2-7; D possibly corresponds to TRBD1 (5 bases). TRBV23-1 is noted as an ORF with a role that remains uncertain. V was clipped by 5 bases and J by 5 bases, with 10 bases between them. The CDR3 runs to 12 residues. The CDR3 here is CASSRKGNEQYF. Here the CDR3 DNA reads TGCGCCAGCAGTAGGAAGGGGAACGAGCAGTACTTC.

V is TRBV7-2 and J is TRBJ2-3; TRBD2 might be the D (5 bases). Germline V gene lookup returns CDR1 SGHTA and CDR2 FQGNSA. The CDR3 is made up of 11 amino acids. V was clipped by 4 bases and J by 9 bases, with 8 bases between them. The CDR3 region has the DNA TGTGCCAGCAGCTCTAGCTCCACGCAGTATTTT. This encodes CASSSSSTQYF.

The V and J genes are TRBV5-4 and TRBJ2-1; 8 nucleotides align to TRBD2. The CDR3 is 16 amino acids. Germline lookup yields CDR1 SGHNT and CDR2 YYREEE (reference sequence). The V segment lost 4 bases and the J segment 3 bases; nucleotides outside the gene matches: 9. CDR3 amino acids: CASSTGSGGYYNEQFF. CDR3 nucleotides: TGTGCCAGCAGCACCGGAAGCGGGGGTTACTACAATGAGCAGTTCTTC.

The gene calls are TRBV2 and TRBJ2-7; 11 bases map to TRBD2. Germline CDR1 is SNHLY and CDR2 is FYNNEI. Losses at the gene ends were 2 bases for V and 2 bases for J; bases not matched to a gene: 5. The CDR3 consists of 16 residues. CDR3: CASSELASGGPYEQYF. The CDR3 DNA is TGTGCCAGCAGTGAACTGGCTAGCGGGGGGCCCTACGAGCAGTACTTC.

The chain couples TRBV5-1 to TRBJ1-5, with 11 bases aligning to TRBD1. Germline loops: CDR1 SGHRS, CDR2 YFSETQ. The CDR3 is made up of 18 amino acids. Germline trimming cut 2 bases from V and 6 bases from J; bases unmatched to any gene: 13. The CDR3 reads CASSFYPRGQGATQPQHF. The DNA for the CDR3 is TGCGCCAGCAGCTTTTATCCCCGAGGACAGGGGGCAACTCAGCCCCAGCATTTT.

The chain uses TRBV6-2 or TRBV6-3 and TRBJ2-1; D may match TRBD1 or TRBD2 (5 bases each). V gave up 4 bases and J gave up 3 bases, with 13 bases separating them. This CDR3 comprises 15 residues. Per germline, CDR1 MNHEY and CDR2 SVGEGT. The CDR3 nucleotides are TGTGCCAGCAGTTGGGGGAGAAGGAACTACAATGAGCAGTTCTTC. This gives the protein CASSWGRRNYNEQFF.